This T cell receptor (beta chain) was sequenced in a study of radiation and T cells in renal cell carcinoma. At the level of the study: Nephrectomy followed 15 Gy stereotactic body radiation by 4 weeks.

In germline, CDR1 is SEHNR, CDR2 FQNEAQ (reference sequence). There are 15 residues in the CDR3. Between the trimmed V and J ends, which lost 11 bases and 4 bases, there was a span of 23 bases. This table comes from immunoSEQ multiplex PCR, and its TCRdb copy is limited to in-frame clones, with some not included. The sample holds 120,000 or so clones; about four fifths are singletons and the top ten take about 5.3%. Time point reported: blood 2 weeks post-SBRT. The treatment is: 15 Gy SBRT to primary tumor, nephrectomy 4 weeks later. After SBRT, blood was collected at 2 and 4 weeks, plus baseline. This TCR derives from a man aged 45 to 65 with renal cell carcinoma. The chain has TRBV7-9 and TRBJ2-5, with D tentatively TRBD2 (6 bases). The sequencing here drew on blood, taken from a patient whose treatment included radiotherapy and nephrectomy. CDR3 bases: TGTGCCGGACATCCCTGGGGGGTCCACGGAGAGACCCAGTACTTC. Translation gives CAGHPWGVHGETQYF.